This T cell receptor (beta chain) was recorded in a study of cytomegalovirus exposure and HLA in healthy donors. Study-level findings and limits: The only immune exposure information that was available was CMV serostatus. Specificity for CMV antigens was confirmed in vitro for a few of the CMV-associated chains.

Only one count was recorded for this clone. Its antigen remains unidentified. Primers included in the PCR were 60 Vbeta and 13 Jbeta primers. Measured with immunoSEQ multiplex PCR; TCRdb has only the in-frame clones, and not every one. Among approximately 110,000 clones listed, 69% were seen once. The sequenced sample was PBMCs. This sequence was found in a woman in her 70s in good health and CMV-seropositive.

The CDR3 nucleotides are TGTGCCGTCCGACAGACGGTTGCAGATACGCAGTATTTT. As protein: CAVRQTVADTQYF. This sequence joins TRBV6-1 and TRBJ2-3; D is possibly TRBD1 (5 bases). The CDR3 has 13 amino acids. Between the trimmed V and J ends, which lost 11 bases and 4 bases, there was a span of 16 bases. CDR1 and CDR2 from the germline V gene are MNHNS and SASEGT.